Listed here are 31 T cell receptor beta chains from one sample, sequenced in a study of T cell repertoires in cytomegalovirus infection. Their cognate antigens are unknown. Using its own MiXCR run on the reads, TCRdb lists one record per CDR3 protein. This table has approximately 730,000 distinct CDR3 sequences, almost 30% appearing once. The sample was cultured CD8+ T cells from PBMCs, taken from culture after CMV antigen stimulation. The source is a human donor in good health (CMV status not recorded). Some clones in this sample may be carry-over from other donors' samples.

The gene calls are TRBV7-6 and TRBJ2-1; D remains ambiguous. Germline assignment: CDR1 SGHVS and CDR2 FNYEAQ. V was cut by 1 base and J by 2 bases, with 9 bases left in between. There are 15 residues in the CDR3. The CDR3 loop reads CASSLDGPAYNEQFF. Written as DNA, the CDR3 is TGTGCCAGCAGCTTAGATGGTCCGGCCTACAATGAGCAGTTCTTC.

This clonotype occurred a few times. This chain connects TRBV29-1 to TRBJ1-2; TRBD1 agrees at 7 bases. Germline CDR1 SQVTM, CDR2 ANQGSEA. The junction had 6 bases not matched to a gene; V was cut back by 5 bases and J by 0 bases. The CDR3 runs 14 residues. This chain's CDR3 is CSVLEGASNYGYTF. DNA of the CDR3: TGCAGCGTTTTGGAGGGGGCCTCTAACTATGGCTACACCTTC.

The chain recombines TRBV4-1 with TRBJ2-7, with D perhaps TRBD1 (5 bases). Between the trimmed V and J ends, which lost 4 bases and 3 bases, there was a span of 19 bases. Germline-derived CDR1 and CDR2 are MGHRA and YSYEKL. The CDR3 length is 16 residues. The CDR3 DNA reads TGCGCCAGCAGCCCCCTGGTAGGGGAAGGCCTCTACGAGCAGTACTTC. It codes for CASSPLVGEGLYEQYF.

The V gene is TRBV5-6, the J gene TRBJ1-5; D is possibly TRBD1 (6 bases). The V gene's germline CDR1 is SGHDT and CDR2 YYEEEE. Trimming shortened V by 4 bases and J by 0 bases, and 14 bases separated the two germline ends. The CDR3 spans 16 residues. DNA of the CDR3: TGTGCCAGCAGCACTCGACAGGAATATAGCAATCAGCCCCAGCATTTT. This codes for CASSTRQEYSNQPQHF. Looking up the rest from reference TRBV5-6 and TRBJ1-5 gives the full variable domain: DAGVTQSPTHLIKTRGQQVTLRCSPKSGHDTVSWYQQALGQGPQFIFQYYEEEERQRGNFPDRFSGHQFPNYSSELNVNALLLGDSALYLCASSTRQEYSNQPQHFGDGTRLSIL.

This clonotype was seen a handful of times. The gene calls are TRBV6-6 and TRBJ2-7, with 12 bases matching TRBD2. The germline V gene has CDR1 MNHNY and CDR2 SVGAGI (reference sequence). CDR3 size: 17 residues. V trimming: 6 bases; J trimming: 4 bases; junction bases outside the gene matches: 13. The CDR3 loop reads CASSALPGLAGTYEQYV. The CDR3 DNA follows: TGTGCCAGCAGCGCCCTTCCTGGACTAGCGGGGACTTACGAGCAGTACGTC.

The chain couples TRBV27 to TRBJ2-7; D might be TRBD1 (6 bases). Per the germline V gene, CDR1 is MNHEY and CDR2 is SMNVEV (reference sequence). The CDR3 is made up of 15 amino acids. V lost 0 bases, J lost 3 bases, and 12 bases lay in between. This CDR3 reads CASSLSNQGSYEQYF. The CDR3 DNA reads TGTGCCAGCAGTTTATCGAATCAGGGGAGCTACGAGCAGTACTTC.

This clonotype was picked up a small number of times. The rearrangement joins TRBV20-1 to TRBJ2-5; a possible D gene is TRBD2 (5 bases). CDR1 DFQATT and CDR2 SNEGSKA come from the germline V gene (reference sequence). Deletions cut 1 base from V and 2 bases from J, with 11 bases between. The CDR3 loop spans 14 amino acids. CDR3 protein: CSARVWTPQETQYF. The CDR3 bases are TGCAGTGCTAGAGTTTGGACTCCGCAAGAGACCCAGTACTTC.

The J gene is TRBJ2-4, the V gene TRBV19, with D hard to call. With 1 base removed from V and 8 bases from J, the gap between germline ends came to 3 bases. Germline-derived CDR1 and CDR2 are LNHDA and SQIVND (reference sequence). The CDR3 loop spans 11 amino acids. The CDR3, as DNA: TGTGCCAGTAGTATAGGGGACATTCAGTACTTC. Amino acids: CASSIGDIQYF.

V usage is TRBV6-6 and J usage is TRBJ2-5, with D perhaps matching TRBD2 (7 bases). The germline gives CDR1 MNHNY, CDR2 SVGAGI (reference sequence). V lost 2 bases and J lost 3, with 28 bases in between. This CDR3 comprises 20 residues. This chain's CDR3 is CASSYRRGGRGLTDKETQYF. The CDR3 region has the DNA TGTGCCAGCAGTTACAGAAGGGGGGGGCGAGGACTGACCGATAAAGAGACCCAGTACTTC.

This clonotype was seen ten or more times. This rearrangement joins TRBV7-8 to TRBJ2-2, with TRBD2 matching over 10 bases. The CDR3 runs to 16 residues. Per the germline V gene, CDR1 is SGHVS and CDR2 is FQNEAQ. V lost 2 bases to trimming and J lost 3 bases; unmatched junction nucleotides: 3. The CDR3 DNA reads TGTGCCAGCAGCTTAAATAGCGGGGGGTACACCGGGGAGCTGTTTTTT. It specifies CASSLNSGGYTGELFF.

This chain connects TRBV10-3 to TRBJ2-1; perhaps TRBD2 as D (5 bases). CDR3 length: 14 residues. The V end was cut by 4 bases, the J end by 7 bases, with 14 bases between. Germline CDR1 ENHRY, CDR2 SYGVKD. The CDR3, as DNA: TGTGCCATCAGTGGGGGTGCTCGAGGGAATGAGCAGTTCTTC. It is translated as CAISGGARGNEQFF.

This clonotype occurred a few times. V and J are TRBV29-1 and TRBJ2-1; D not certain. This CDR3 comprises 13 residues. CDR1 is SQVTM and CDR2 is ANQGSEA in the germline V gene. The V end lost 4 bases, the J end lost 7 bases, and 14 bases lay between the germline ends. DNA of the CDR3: TGCAGCGTTGGTTTCTCCTTAGAGAATGAGCAGTTCTTC. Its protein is CSVGFSLENEQFF.

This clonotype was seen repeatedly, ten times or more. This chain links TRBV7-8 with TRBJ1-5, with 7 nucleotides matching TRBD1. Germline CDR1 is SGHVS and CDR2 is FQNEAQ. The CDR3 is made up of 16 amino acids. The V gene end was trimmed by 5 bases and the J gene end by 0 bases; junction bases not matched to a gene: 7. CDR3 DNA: TGTGCCAGCAGCCTGCGACAGGGCTATAGCAATCAGCCCCAGCATTTT. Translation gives CASSLRQGYSNQPQHF.

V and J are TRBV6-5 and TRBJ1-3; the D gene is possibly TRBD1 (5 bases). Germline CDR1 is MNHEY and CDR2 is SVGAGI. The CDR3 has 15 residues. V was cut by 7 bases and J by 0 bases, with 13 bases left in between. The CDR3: CASMSGPYSGNTIYF. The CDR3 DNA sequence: TGTGCCAGCATGTCAGGGCCCTACTCTGGAAACACCATATATTTT.

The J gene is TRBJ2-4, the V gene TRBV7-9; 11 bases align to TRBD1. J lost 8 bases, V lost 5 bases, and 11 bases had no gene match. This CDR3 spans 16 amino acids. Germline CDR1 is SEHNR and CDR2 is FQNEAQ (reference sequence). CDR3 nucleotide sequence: TGTGCCAGCAGCGGACCGGACAGGGGGCGCCCGGACATTCAGTACTTC. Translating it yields CASSGPDRGRPDIQYF.

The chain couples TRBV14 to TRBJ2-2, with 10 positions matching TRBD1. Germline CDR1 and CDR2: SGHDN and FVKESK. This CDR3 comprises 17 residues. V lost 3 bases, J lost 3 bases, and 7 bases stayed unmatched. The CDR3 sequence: CASSQKTGGPDTGELFF. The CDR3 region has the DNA TGTGCCAGCAGCCAGAAGACAGGGGGCCCGGACACCGGGGAGCTGTTTTTT.

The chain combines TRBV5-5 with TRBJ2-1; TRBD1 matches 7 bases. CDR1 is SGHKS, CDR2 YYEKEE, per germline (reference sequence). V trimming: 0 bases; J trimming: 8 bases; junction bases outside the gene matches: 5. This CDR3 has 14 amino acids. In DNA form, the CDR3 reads TGTGCCAGCAGCTTGGGACAGGGACAAGATGAGCAGTTCTTC. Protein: CASSLGQGQDEQFF.

Here the CDR3 reads CASSSQGPTYNEQFF. Written as DNA, the CDR3 is TGTGCCAGCAGTTCGCAGGGGCCCACCTACAATGAGCAGTTCTTC. The chain uses TRBV27 and TRBJ2-1; a possible D gene is TRBD1 (6 bases). Trimming cost V 4 bases and J 2 bases, with 12 bases left between them. This CDR3 has 15 amino acids. Looked up from germline, CDR1 is MNHEY and CDR2 is SMNVEV (reference sequence).

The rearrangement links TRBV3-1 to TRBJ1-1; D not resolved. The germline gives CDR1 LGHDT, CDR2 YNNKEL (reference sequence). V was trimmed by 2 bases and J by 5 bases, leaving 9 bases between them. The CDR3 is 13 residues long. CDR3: CASSQKRSTEAFF. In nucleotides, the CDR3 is TGTGCCAGCAGCCAAAAACGCTCTACTGAAGCTTTCTTT.

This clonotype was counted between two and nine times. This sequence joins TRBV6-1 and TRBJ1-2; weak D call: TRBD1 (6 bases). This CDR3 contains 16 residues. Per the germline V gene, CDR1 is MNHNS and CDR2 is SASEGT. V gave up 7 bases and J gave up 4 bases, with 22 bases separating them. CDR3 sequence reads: CASTQVGGGEGYGYTF. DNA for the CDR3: TGTGCCAGCACTCAAGTGGGGGGGGGCGAGGGCTATGGCTACACCTTC.

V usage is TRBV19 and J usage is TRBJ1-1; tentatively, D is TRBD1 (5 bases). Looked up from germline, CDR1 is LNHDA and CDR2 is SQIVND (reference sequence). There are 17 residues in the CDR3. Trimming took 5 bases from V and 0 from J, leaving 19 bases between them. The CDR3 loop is CASSRRGEIPMNTEAFF. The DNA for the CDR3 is TGTGCCAGTAGTCGACGGGGGGAAATCCCAATGAACACTGAAGCTTTCTTT.

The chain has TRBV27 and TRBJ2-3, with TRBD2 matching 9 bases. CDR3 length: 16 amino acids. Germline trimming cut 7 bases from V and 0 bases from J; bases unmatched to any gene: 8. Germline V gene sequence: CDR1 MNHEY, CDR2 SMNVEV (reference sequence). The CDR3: CASNRVAGASTDTQYF. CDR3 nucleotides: TGTGCCAGCAACCGTGTAGCGGGGGCTAGCACAGATACGCAGTATTTT.

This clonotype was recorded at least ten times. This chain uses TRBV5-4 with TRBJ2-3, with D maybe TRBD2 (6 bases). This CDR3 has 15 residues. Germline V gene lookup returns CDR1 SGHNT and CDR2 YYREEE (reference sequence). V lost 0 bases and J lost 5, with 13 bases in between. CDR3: CASSLAWGGVDTQYF. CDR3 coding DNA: TGTGCCAGCAGCTTGGCCTGGGGCGGGGTAGATACGCAGTATTTT.

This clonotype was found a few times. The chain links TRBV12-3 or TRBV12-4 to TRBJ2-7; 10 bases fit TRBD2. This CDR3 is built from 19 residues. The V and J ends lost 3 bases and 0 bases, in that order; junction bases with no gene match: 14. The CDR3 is CASSFTVAGGRPSSYEQYF. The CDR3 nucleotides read TGTGCCAGCAGTTTTACGGTAGCGGGGGGTCGTCCGAGCTCCTACGAGCAGTACTTC.

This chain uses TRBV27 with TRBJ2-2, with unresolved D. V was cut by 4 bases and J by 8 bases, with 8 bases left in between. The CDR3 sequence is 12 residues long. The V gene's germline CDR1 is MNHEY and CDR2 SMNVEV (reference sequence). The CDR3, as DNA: TGTGCCAGCAGTTCCCCCCAAGGGGAGCTGTTTTTT. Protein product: CASSSPQGELFF.

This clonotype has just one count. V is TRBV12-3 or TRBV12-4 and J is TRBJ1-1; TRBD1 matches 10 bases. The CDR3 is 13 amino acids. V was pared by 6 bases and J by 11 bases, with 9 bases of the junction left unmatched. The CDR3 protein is CASRDRGDGGAFF. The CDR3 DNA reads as TGTGCCAGCAGGGACAGGGGGGATGGGGGGGCTTTCTTT.

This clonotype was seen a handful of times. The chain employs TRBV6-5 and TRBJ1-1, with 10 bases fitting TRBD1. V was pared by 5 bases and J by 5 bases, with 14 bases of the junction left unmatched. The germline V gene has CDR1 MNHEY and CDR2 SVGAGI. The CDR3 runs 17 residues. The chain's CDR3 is CASSLKRRQGATTEAFF. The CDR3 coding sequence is TGTGCCAGCAGTCTAAAAAGAAGACAGGGGGCAACAACTGAAGCTTTCTTT.

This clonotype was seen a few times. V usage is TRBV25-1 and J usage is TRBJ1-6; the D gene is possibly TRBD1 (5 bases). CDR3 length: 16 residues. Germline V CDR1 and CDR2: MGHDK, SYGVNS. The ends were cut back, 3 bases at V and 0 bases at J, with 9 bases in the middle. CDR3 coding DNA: TGTGCCAGCAGTGAGGGGCAGGACTCCTATAATTCACCCCTCCACTTT. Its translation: CASSEGQDSYNSPLHF.

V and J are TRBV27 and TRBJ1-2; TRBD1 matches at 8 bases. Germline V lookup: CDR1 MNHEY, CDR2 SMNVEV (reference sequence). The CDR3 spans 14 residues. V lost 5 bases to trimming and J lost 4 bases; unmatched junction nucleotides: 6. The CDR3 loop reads CASSISGGAYGYTF. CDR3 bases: TGTGCCAGCAGTATCTCAGGGGGCGCCTATGGCTACACCTTC.

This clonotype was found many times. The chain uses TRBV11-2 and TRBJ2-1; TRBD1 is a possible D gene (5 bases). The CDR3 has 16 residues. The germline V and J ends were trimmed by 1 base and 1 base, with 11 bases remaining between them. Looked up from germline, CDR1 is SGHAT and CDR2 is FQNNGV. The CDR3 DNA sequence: TGTGCCAGCAGCTTAGTAGGGCAGGGTTCCTACAATGAGCAGTTCTTC. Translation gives CASSLVGQGSYNEQFF.

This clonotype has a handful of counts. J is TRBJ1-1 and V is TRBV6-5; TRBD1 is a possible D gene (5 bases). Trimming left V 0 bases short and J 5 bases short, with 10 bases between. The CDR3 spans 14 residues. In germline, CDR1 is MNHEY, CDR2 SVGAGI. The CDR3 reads CASSYSHPGTEAFF. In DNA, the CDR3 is TGTGCCAGCAGTTACTCGCATCCAGGGACTGAAGCTTTCTTT.